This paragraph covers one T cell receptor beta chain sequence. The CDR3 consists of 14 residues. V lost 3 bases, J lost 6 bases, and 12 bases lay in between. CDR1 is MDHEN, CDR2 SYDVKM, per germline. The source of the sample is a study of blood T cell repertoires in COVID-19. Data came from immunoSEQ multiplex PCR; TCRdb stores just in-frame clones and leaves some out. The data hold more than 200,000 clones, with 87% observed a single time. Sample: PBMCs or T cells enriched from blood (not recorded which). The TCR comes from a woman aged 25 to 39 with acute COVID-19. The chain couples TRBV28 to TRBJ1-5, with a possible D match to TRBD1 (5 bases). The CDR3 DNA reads TGTGCCAGCAGTTTGTGGCAGGGTGGTCAGCCCCAGCATTTT. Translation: CASSLWQGGQPQHF.